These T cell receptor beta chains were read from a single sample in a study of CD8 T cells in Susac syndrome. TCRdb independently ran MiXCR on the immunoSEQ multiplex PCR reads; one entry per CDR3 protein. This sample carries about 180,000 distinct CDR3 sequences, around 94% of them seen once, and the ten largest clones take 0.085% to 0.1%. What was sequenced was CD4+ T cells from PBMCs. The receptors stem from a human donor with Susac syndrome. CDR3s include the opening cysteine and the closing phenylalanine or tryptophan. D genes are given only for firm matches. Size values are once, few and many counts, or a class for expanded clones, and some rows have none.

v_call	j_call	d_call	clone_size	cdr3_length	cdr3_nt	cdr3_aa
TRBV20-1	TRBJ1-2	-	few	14	TGCAGTGCTAGAGATCCTGGAGGGGACTATGGCTACACCTTC	CSARDPGGDYGYTF
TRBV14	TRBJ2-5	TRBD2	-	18	TGTGCCAGCAGCCATTATCCAGCGGGGGGACCCCAAGGTTTTACCCAGTACTTC	CASSHYPAGGPQGFTQYF
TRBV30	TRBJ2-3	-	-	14	TGTGCCTGGAGTGCTGGGGGAAGCACAGATACGCAGTATTTT	CAWSAGGSTDTQYF
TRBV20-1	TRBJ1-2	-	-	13	TGCAGTGCTAGCCTATTGGGGAACTATGGCTACACCTTC	CSASLLGNYGYTF
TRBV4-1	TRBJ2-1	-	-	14	TGCGCCAGCAGCCAAGCGGTCTCCTACAATGAGCAGTTCTTC	CASSQAVSYNEQFF
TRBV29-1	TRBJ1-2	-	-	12	TGCAGCGTTCAACAGGGTCTCTATGGCTACACCTTC	CSVQQGLYGYTF
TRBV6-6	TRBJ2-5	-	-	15	TGTGCCAGCAGTCCCTGGGGGGGGCCACGAGAGACCCAGTACTTC	CASSPWGGPRETQYF
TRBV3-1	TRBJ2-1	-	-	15	TGTGCCAGCAGCCCCCGCGAAGGGGTGGGGGCTGAGCAGTTCTTC	CASSPREGVGAEQFF
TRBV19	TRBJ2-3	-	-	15	TGTGCCAGTAGTATACGGTCGTTAGCTCCAGATACGCAGTATTTT	CASSIRSLAPDTQYF
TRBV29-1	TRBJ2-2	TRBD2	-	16	TGCAGCGTTGAAGTTAGAGCGGGGGGGAACACCGGGGAGCTGTTTTTT	CSVEVRAGGNTGELFF